One sample yielded the 13 T cell receptor beta chains listed below, sequenced in a study of preoperative IRX-2 immunotherapy in early breast cancer. The table came from immunoSEQ multiplex PCR; TCRdb's copy has only in-frame clones and leaves some out. The sample contains 10,000 to 15,000 clones, just over 90% of which appear only once. As to treatment: preoperative locoregional IRX-2 cytokine immunotherapy. This sample was gathered from a patient treated with IRX-2 immunotherapy. The receptors originated from a human donor with breast cancer.

The V and J genes are TRBV7-9 and TRBJ1-3, with 8 nucleotides matching TRBD1. The CDR3 covers 14 residues. From germline, CDR1 is SEHNR and CDR2 FQNEAQ (reference sequence). V lost 11 bases, J lost 4 bases, and 10 bases stayed unmatched. CDR3 nucleotide sequence: TGTGCCGGGGGACAGGTTCCTTCAGGAAACACCATATATTTT. Protein: CAGGQVPSGNTIYF.

In regard to this clone: The germline gene is not matched at one end of the junction; a read error may be the cause. The CDR3 region has the DNA TGCGCCAGCAGCCAAAGAAGGGGGTACAGTGGGATCTTT. The encoded protein is CASSQRRGYSGIF. The chain carries TRBV4-1 and TRBJ1-1; weak D call: TRBD1 (6 bases). Looked up from germline, CDR1 is MGHRA and CDR2 is YSYEKL. The CDR3 consists of 13 residues.

The V gene is TRBV6-1, the J gene TRBJ2-2; D perhaps matches TRBD1 (5 bases). The CDR3 totals 16 residues. V was cut by 6 bases and J by 0 bases, with 14 bases left in between. The germline gives CDR1 MNHNS, CDR2 SASEGT. CDR3 loop: CASREPDSTNTGELFF. Written as DNA, the CDR3 is TGTGCCAGCAGAGAACCAGACAGTACGAACACCGGGGAGCTGTTTTTT.

This rearrangement joins TRBV9 to TRBJ1-2; a possible D gene is TRBD1 (6 bases). The CDR3 has 13 residues. V was clipped by 2 bases and J by 1 base, with 6 bases between them. CDR1 is SGDLS and CDR2 is YYNGEE in the germline V gene. This CDR3 reads CASSVDSNYGYTF. Here the CDR3 DNA reads TGTGCCAGCAGCGTGGACAGTAACTATGGCTACACCTTC.

The V call is TRBV6-5, the J call TRBJ1-6; maybe TRBD1 (5 bases). The V end lost 0 bases, the J end lost 7 bases, and 13 bases lay between the germline ends. The CDR3 loop spans 16 amino acids. Germline CDR1 MNHEY, CDR2 SVGAGI. CDR3 loop: CASSYSVGANNSPLHF. CDR3 coding DNA: TGTGCCAGCAGTTACTCGGTAGGGGCGAACAATTCACCCCTCCACTTT.

The V gene is TRBV12-5, the J gene TRBJ1-4; 10 nucleotides agree with TRBD1. The V gene end was trimmed by 1 base and the J gene end by 7 bases; junction bases not matched to a gene: 0. The CDR3 spans 14 residues. From germline, CDR1 is LGHNT and CDR2 FRNRAP. The CDR3 DNA follows: TGTGCTAGTGGTTTGGGGACAGGGGGTGAAAAACTGTTTTTT. Translation gives CASGLGTGGEKLFF. Using reference TRBV12-5 and TRBJ1-4 for the parts outside the CDR3, the full variable domain is DARVTQTPRHKVTEMGQEVTMRCQPILGHNTVFWYRQTMMQGLELLAYFRNRAPLDDSGMPKDRFSAEMPDATLATLKIQPSEPRDSAVYFCASGLGTGGEKLFFGSGTQLSVL.

The chain recombines TRBV5-1 with TRBJ2-7; TRBD1 matches at 10 bases. Looked up from germline, CDR1 is SGHRS and CDR2 is YFSETQ. There are 14 residues in the CDR3. V gave up 5 bases and J gave up 5 bases; unmatched junction bases: 7. In DNA, the CDR3 is TGCGCCAGCAGGGGACCGGGACAGGGGAACGAGCAGTACTTC. Amino acids: CASRGPGQGNEQYF.

The V call is TRBV11-2, the J call TRBJ1-1, with a weak D call TRBD1 (5 bases). The ends were cut back, 5 bases at V and 2 bases at J, with 12 bases in the middle. CDR3 length: 14 amino acids. Germline V gene sequence: CDR1 SGHAT, CDR2 FQNNGV. CDR3: CASSPQGSNTEAFF. The CDR3 DNA is TGTGCCAGCAGCCCTCAGGGTTCTAACACTGAAGCTTTCTTT.

The chain carries TRBV19 and TRBJ1-3; D is possibly TRBD1 (5 bases). Between the trimmed V and J ends, which lost 4 bases and 0 bases, there was a span of 10 bases. CDR1 and CDR2 from the germline V gene are LNHDA and SQIVND (reference sequence). The CDR3 covers 15 residues. CDR3 DNA: TGTGCCAGTAGTAACGGGGCGAGCTCTGGAAACACCATATATTTT. The encoded protein is CASSNGASSGNTIYF.

This chain connects TRBV27 to TRBJ2-5; D unresolved. This CDR3 region has 13 residues. Trimming removed 0 bases at V and 1 base at J, with 3 bases between. Germline loops: CDR1 MNHEY, CDR2 SMNVEV (reference sequence). Here the CDR3 reads CASSLSFQETQYF. CDR3 sequence (DNA): TGTGCCAGCAGTTTATCATTCCAAGAGACCCAGTACTTC.

Only one count was recorded for this clone. The CDR3 loop reads CASSLGGVSSYEQYF. In nucleotides, the CDR3 is TGCGCCAGCAGCTTGGGGGGGGTTAGCTCCTACGAGCAGTACTTC. The V gene is TRBV5-1, the J gene TRBJ2-7; D is possibly TRBD2 (6 bases). V was pared by 0 bases and J by 0 bases, with 10 bases between. There are 15 residues in the CDR3. Germline values: CDR1 SGHRS, CDR2 YFSETQ.

This clone was picked up one time. The chain is built from TRBV11-1 and TRBJ2-5; D is undetermined. Trimming took 5 bases from V and 2 from J, leaving 9 bases between them. CDR1 and CDR2 (germline): SGHAT, FQDESV (reference sequence). The CDR3 sequence is 13 residues long. The CDR3 reads CASSLDLQETQYF. CDR3 coding DNA: TGTGCCAGCAGCCTTGACTTGCAAGAGACCCAGTACTTC. Full variable domain (rest looked up from reference TRBV11-1 and TRBJ2-5): EAEVAQSPRYKITEKSQAVAFWCDPISGHATLYWYRQILGQGPELLVQFQDESVVDDSQLPKDRFSAERLKGVDSTLKIQPAELGDSAMYLCASSLDLQETQYFGPGTRLLVL.

The chain couples TRBV5-5 to TRBJ2-2; 7 nucleotides line up with TRBD1. V lost 4 bases and J lost 0; bases outside the gene matches: 6. This CDR3 comprises 16 residues. Germline assignment: CDR1 SGHKS and CDR2 YYEKEE (reference sequence). The DNA for the CDR3 is TGTGCCAGCAGCCTTGGGACAGCCGCGAACACCGGGGAGCTGTTTTTT. Its protein is CASSLGTAANTGELFF.